The rows below give T cell receptor beta chains drawn from one sample of a study of beta chain features in type 1 diabetes. Here immunoSEQ multiplex PCR was the method, and the copy in TCRdb shows in-frame clones only, minus some. This sample has over 25,000 clones, with roughly half found just once. Material for sequencing was stem cell memory CD4+ T cells from blood. The source is a man aged 25-40 years with type 1 diabetes. Each CDR3 is given with its conserved first and last residue. Fields, in order: D gene, J gene, V gene, clone size, CDR3 DNA, CDR3 protein. The D gene is left open where the match is weak. Size is stated for part of the rows, as once, few or many counts, or as a class when the clone is expanded.

d_call: -; j_call: TRBJ2-1; v_call: TRBV5-1; clone_size: -; cdr3_nt: TGCGCCAGCCGAAGACAGGTTATCGACAATGAGCAGTTCTTC; cdr3_aa: CASRRQVIDNEQFF
d_call: TRBD1; j_call: TRBJ1-5; v_call: TRBV19; clone_size: few; cdr3_nt: TGTGCCAGTACTTCGACAGGGGGAGGAAATAGCAATCAGCCCCAGCATTTT; cdr3_aa: CASTSTGGGNSNQPQHF
d_call: TRBD1; j_call: TRBJ2-3; v_call: TRBV25-1; clone_size: few; cdr3_nt: TGTGCCAGCAGTGTACATACAGGGGGCAGGGGAGATACGCAGTATTTT; cdr3_aa: CASSVHTGGRGDTQYF
d_call: -; j_call: TRBJ2-3; v_call: TRBV18; clone_size: -; cdr3_nt: TGTGCCAGCTCACCGGGGCCTAGCACAGATACGCAGTATTTT; cdr3_aa: CASSPGPSTDTQYF
d_call: TRBD2; j_call: TRBJ2-7; v_call: TRBV10-3; clone_size: -; cdr3_nt: TGTGCCATCAGTGCCCCACTAGCGGGGGGGCCCCACGAGCAGTACTTC; cdr3_aa: CAISAPLAGGPHEQYF
d_call: -; j_call: TRBJ1-2; v_call: TRBV19; clone_size: -; cdr3_nt: TGTGCCAGTTCCCGGGACTTGTATGGCTACACCTTC; cdr3_aa: CASSRDLYGYTF
d_call: TRBD1; j_call: TRBJ2-7; v_call: TRBV29-1; clone_size: -; cdr3_nt: TGCAGCGTGGGAGCCGGGACAGTTGGCCTCGAGCAGTACTTC; cdr3_aa: CSVGAGTVGLEQYF
d_call: TRBD1; j_call: TRBJ2-7; v_call: TRBV18; clone_size: -; cdr3_nt: TGTGCCAGCTCACAGGGACAGGGGGCGACCTACGAGCAGTACTTC; cdr3_aa: CASSQGQGATYEQYF
d_call: TRBD1; j_call: TRBJ1-2; v_call: TRBV7-8; clone_size: -; cdr3_nt: TGTGCCAGCAGCTTGCGGACAGGGGGCGAAGTTGGCTACACCTTC; cdr3_aa: CASSLRTGGEVGYTF
d_call: TRBD1; j_call: TRBJ2-3; v_call: TRBV19; clone_size: -; cdr3_nt: TGTGCCAGCAACCGGGACAGGGTGTCAGATACGCAGTATTTT; cdr3_aa: CASNRDRVSDTQYF